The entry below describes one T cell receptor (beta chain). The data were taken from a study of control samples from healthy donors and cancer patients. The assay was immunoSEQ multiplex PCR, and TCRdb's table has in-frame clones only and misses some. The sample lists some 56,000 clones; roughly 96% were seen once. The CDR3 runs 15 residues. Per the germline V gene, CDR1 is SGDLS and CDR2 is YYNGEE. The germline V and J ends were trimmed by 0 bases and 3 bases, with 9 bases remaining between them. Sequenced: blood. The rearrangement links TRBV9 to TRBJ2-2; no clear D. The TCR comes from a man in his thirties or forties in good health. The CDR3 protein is CASSVGEGDTGELFF. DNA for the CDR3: TGTGCCAGCAGCGTAGGAGAAGGTGACACCGGGGAGCTGTTTTTT.